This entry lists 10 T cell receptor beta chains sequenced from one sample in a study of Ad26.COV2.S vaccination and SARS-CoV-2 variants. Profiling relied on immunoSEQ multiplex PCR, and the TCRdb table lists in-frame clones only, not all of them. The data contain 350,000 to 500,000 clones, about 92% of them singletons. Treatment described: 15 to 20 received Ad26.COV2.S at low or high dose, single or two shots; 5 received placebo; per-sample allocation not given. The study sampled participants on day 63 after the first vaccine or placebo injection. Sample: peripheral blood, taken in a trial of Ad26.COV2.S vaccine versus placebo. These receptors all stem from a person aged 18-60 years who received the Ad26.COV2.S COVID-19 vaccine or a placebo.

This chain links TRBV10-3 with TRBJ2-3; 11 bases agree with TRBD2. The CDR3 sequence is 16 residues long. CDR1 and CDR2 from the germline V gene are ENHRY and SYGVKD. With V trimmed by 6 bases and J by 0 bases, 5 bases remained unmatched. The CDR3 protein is CAISPTSGGSTDTQYF. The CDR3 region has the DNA TGTGCCATCAGCCCTACTAGCGGGGGTAGCACAGATACGCAGTATTTT.

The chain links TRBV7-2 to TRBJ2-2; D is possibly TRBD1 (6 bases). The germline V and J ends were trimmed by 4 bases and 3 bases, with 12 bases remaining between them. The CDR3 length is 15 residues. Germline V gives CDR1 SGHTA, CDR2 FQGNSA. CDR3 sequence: CASSYQGLDTGELFF. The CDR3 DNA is TGTGCCAGCAGCTACCAGGGGCTGGACACCGGGGAGCTGTTTTTT.

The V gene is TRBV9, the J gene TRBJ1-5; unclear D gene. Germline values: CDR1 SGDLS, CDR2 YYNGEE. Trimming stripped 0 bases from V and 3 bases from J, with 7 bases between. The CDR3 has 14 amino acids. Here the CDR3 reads CASSVGGFNQPQHF. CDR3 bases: TGTGCCAGCAGCGTAGGAGGATTCAATCAGCCCCAGCATTTT.

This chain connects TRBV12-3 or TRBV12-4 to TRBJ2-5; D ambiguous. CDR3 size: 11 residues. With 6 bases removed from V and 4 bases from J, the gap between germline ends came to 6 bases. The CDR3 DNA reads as TGTGCCAGCAGCCCGGCAGAGACCCAGTACTTC. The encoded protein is CASSPAETQYF.

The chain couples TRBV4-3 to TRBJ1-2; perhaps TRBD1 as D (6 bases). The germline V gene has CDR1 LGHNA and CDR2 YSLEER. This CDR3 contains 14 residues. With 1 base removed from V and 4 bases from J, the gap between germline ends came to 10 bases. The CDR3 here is CASSQARGIYGYTF. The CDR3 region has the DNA TGCGCCAGCAGCCAAGCCAGGGGCATCTATGGCTACACCTTC.

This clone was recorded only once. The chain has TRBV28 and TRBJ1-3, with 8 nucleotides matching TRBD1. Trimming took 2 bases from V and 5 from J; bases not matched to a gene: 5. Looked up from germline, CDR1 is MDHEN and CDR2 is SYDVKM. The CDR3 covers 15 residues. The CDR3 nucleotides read TGTGCCAGCAGTTTAGGACAGGGCCTGAGAAACACCATATATTTT. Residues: CASSLGQGLRNTIYF.

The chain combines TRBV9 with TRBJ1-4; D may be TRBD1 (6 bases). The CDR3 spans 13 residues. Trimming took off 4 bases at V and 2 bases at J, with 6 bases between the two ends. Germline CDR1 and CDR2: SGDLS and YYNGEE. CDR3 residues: CASSQGTNEKLFF. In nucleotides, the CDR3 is TGTGCCAGCAGCCAGGGGACTAATGAAAAACTGTTTTTT.

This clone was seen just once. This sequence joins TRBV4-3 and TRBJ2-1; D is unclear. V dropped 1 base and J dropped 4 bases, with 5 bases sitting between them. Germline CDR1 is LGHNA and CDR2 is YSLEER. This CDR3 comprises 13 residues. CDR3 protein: CASSQAIYNEQFF. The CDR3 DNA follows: TGCGCCAGCAGCCAAGCCATTTACAATGAGCAGTTCTTC.

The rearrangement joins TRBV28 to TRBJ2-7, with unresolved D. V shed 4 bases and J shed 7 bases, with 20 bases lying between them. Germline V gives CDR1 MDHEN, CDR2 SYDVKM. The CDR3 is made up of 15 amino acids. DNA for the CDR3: TGTGCCAGCAGTTCCGCAAACTTAGAACGGCAAGAGCAGTACTTC. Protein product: CASSSANLERQEQYF.

DNA of the CDR3: TGTGCCAGCAGCCAAGACCGACTAGCGGTCTTAGGGGCTAGCACAGATACGCAGTATTTT. It specifies CASSQDRLAVLGASTDTQYF. The rearrangement joins TRBV4-2 to TRBJ2-3, with 9 positions matching TRBD2. This CDR3 is built from 20 residues. The V gene's germline CDR1 is LGHNA and CDR2 YNFKEQ. The J segment lost 0 bases and the V segment lost 0 bases, leaving 13 bases of the junction unmatched.